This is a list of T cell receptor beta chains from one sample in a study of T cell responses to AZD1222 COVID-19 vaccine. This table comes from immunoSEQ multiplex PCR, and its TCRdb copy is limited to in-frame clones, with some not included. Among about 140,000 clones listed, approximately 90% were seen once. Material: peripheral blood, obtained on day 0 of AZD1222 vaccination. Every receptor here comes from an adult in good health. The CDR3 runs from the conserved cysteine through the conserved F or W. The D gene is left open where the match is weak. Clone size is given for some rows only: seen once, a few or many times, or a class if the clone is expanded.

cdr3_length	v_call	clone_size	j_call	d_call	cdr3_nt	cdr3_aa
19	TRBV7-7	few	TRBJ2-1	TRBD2	TGTGCCAGCAGCCGACTTCCGGGACAGGGACTAGCGGGTGGGAATGAGCAGTTCTTC	CASSRLPGQGLAGGNEQFF
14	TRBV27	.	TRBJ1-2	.	TGTGCCAGCACTCGAGCGAATACCGACTATGGCTACACCTTC	CASTRANTDYGYTF
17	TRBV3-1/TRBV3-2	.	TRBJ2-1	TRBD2	TGTGCCAGCAGCCAAGACATTAGTGCGGGAGGGCGGAATGAGCAGTTCTTC	CASSQDISAGGRNEQFF
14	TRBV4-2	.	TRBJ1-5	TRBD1	TGTGCCAGCAGCCACGACAGGGGGGATCAGCCCCAGCATTTT	CASSHDRGDQPQHF
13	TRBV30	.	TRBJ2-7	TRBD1	TGTGCCTGGAGTGTAAGACAGGGCTCCGAGCAGTACTTC	CAWSVRQGSEQYF
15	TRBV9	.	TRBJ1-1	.	TGTGCCAGCAGCGTAGATCTGGGTTCAGACACTGAAGCTTTCTTT	CASSVDLGSDTEAFF
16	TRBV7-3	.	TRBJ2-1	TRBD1	TGTGCCAGCAGCTCTTTTATGACAGGGAGACGGAATGAGCAGTTCTTC	CASSSFMTGRRNEQFF
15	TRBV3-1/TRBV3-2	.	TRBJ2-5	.	TGTGCCAGCAGCCCTTGGACCCCTTCCGAGGAGACCCAGTACTTC	CASSPWTPSEETQYF
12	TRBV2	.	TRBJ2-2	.	TGTGCCAGCACTTGGGGATCCGGGGAGCTGTTTTTT	CASTWGSGELFF
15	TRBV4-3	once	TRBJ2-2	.	TGCGCCAGCAGCCAAGATAGCAGCAGGGTCGGGGAGCTGTTTTTT	CASSQDSSRVGELFF
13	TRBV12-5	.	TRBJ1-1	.	TGTGCTAGTGGTTTGATGGCGAACACTGAAGCTTTCTTT	CASGLMANTEAFF
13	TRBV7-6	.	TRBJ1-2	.	TGTGCCAGCAGCCGGGGGAATTCCGGGGGCTACACCTTC	CASSRGNSGGYTF
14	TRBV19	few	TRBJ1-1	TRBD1	TGTGCCAGTAGTATAGGACAGGGGAGCGCTGAAGCTTTCTTT	CASSIGQGSAEAFF
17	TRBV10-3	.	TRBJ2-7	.	TGTGCCATCAGCGACTACGCTCCCGGACAGGCAGGAGGGGAGCAGTACTTC	CAISDYAPGQAGGEQYF
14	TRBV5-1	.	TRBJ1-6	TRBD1	TGCGCCAGCAGCTTGGGGCAGGGGGGTTCACCCCTCCACTTT	CASSLGQGGSPLHF
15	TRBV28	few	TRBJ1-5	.	TGTGCCAGCAGTTTCCCGCTGGACGGTGGCGGGCCCCAGCATTTT	CASSFPLDGGGPQHF
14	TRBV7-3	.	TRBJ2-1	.	TGTGCCAGCAGCTCGCCTCGAAGCCACAATGAGCAGTTCTTC	CASSSPRSHNEQFF
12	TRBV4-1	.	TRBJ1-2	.	TGCGCCAGCAGCCAAGAGAACTATGGCTACACCTTC	CASSQENYGYTF
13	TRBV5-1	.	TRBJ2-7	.	TGCGCCAGCAGCTACGGGCCTCACTACGAGCAGTACTTC	CASSYGPHYEQYF
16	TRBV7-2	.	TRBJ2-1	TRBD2	TGTGCCAGCAGCGTATCCGGACTAGCGGGAGTTAATGAGCAGTTCTTC	CASSVSGLAGVNEQFF
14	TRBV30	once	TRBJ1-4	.	TGTGCCTGGAGTGTAGTCAGTAGGGGAGAAAAACTGTTTTTT	CAWSVVSRGEKLFF
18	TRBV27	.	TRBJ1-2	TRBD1	TGTGCCAGCAGGCAAACCGGGACAGGGGGGCCGACTAACTATGGCTACACCTTC	CASRQTGTGGPTNYGYTF
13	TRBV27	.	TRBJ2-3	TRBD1	TGTGCCAGCAGTGTCGACAGGGGGTGGGAGCAGTATTTT	CASSVDRGWEQYF
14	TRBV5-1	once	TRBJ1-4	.	TGCGCCAGCAGCTTGGTCGGGGCGAGGGAAAAACTGTTTTTT	CASSLVGAREKLFF
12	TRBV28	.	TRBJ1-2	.	TGTGCCAGCAGTTTTGGGAGCGGAGGCTACACCTTC	CASSFGSGGYTF
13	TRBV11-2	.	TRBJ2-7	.	TGTGCCAGCAAGGACAGACTGGCCTACGAGCAGTACTTC	CASKDRLAYEQYF
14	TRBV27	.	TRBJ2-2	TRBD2	TGTGCCAGCACCTCCCGGGGGGGAACCGGGGAGCTGTTTTTT	CASTSRGGTGELFF
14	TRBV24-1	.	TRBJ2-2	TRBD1	TGTGCCACTCGGGACAGACTGAACACCGGGGAGCTGTTTTTT	CATRDRLNTGELFF
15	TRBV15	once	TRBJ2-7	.	TGTGCCACCAGCAGTAAGAGGGGGGGGGCGCAAGAGCAGTACTTC	CATSSKRGGAQEQYF
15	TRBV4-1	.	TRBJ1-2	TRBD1	TGCGCCAGCAGCCTACAGGGGAGAGGCGACTATGGCTACACCTTC	CASSLQGRGDYGYTF
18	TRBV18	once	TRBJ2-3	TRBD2	TGTGCCAGCTCACCAATATCCTCTAGCGGGGGGGTGACAGATACGCAGTATTTT	CASSPISSSGGVTDTQYF
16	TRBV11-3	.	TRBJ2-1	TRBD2	TGTGCCAGCAGCCCACAACTAGCGGGAGCGACTAATGAGCAGTTCTTC	CASSPQLAGATNEQFF
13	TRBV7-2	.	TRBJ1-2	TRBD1	TGTGCCAGCAGCTCGGACAGGCGGTATGGCTACACCTTC	CASSSDRRYGYTF
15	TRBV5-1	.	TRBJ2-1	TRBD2	TGCGCCAGCAGCTTAGGTCCGCGGGAGGGCGTTAGATGGTTCTTC	CASSLGPREGVRWFF
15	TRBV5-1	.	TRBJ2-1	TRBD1	TGCGCCAGCAGCTTGGAAGGGGGCCCCCACAATGAGCAGTTCTTC	CASSLEGGPHNEQFF
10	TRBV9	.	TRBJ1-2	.	TGTGCCAGCAGGGGGAAGAGCTACACCTTC	CASRGKSYTF
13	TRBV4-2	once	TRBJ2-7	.	TGTGCCAGCAGCCCGTATGAGGGCGCTGAGCAGTACTTC	CASSPYEGAEQYF
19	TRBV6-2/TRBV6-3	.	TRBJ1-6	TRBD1	TGTGCCAGCAGTTACTTCGGCGGGACAGGGACGGCTCCGGGTTCACCCCTCCACTTT	CASSYFGGTGTAPGSPLHF
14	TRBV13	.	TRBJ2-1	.	TGTGCCACCCAGGGGGGCCCCCCTCCGGATGAGCAGTTCTTC	CATQGGPPPDEQFF
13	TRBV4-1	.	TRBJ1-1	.	TGCGCCAGCAGCCCAGGGGTTTCGGCCGAAGCTTTCTTT	CASSPGVSAEAFF
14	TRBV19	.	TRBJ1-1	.	TGTGCCAGTAATTCCCGGGTTGGGAACACTGAAGCTTTCTTT	CASNSRVGNTEAFF
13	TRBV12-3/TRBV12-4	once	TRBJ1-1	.	TGTGCCAGCAGTTTAGCACGGAACACTGAAGCTTTCTTT	CASSLARNTEAFF
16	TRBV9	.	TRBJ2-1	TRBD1	TGTGCCAGCAGCGTAGGGACAGGGGGACTGTACAATGAGCAGTTCTTC	CASSVGTGGLYNEQFF
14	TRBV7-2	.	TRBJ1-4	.	TGTGCCAGCAGCCTCCGGCCCTGGAATGAAAAACTGTTTTTT	CASSLRPWNEKLFF
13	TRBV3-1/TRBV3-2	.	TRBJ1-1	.	TGTGCCAGCAGCCAAGTTCGGACCCAGGGGGCTTTCTTT	CASSQVRTQGAFF
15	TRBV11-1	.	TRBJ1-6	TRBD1	TGTGCCAGCAGCGCGAGGACAGGGATAGGGTCACCCCTCCACTTT	CASSARTGIGSPLHF
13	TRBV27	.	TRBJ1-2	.	TGTGCCAGCAGTCCCTGGGCAGGATATGGCTACACCTTC	CASSPWAGYGYTF
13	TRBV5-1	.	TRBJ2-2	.	TGCGCCAGCAGGGTGGCAGACACCGGGGAGCTGTTTTTT	CASRVADTGELFF
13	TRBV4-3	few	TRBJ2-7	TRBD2	TGCGCCAGCGGCCCAACGGGGGGTGAGGAGCAGTACTTC	CASGPTGGEEQYF
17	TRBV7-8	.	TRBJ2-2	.	TGTGCCAGCAGCTTAGAGTTAGGCCGGATGAACACCGGGGAGCTGTTTTTT	CASSLELGRMNTGELFF
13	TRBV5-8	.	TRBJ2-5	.	TGTGCCAGCAGCTTCGGGCGGCAAGAGACCCAGTACTTC	CASSFGRQETQYF
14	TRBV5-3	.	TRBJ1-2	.	TGTGCCAGAAGTTCCTTAGACAGGCACTATGGCTACACCTTC	CARSSLDRHYGYTF
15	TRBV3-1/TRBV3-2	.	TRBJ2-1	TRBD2	TGTGCCAGCAGCGGCGGACTAGCGGCCTACAATGAGCAGTTCTTC	CASSGGLAAYNEQFF
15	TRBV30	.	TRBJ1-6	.	TGTGCCTGGAGTTCGTTTGCGGTCTATAATTCACCCCTCCACTTT	CAWSSFAVYNSPLHF
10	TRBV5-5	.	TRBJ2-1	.	TGTGCCTCCACTTTCGCCGAGCAGTTCTTC	CASTFAEQFF
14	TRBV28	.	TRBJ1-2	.	TGTGCCAGCAGTCCCGGGAGAAAGAGTTATGGCTACACCTTC	CASSPGRKSYGYTF
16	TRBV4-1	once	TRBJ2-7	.	TGCGCCAGCAGCCTAAATGTCATGGGTAAATCCTACGAGCAGTACTTC	CASSLNVMGKSYEQYF